This T cell receptor (beta chain) was sequenced in a study of control samples from healthy donors and cancer patients. Germline V lookup: CDR1 MNHNS, CDR2 SASEGT. CDR3 length equals 19 residues. Trimming left V 0 bases short and J 5 bases short, with 25 bases between. The data were produced by immunoSEQ multiplex PCR, yet TCRdb's version contains in-frame clones alone and is incomplete. This table holds some 130,000 clones, 75% to 95% found once. Sequences were obtained from blood. The chain is built from TRBV6-1 and TRBJ1-1, with TRBD1 as a possible D gene (6 bases). The TCR comes from a man in his forties in good health. The CDR3 region is CASSEALKSTGPRRTEAFF. CDR3 in DNA: TGTGCCAGCAGTGAAGCGCTAAAGTCGACAGGCCCCAGGAGAACTGAAGCTTTCTTT.